Below are 22 T cell receptor beta chains sequenced from a single sample in a study of blood T cell repertoires in COVID-19. The protocol was immunoSEQ multiplex PCR, while the TCRdb copy is restricted to in-frame clones and leaves out a portion. The top ten hold under 7.5% of the sample, which has about 70,000 clones, 83% seen once. Sequenced material: peripheral blood. Source of these receptors: a man aged 25 to 40 with COVID-19, enrolled during active disease.

This sequence joins TRBV30 and TRBJ1-1; possibly TRBD1 for D (6 bases). The CDR3 length is 12 residues. Trimming left V 2 bases short and J 7 bases short, with 11 bases between. CDR1 is GTSNPN, CDR2 SVGIG, per germline (reference sequence). In DNA form, the CDR3 reads TGTGCCTGGAGTCCCCAGGGGAGTGAAGCTTTCTTT. This sequence encodes CAWSPQGSEAFF. Full variable domain (rest looked up from reference TRBV30 and TRBJ1-1): SQTIHQWPATLVQPVGSPLSLECTVEGTSNPNLYWYRQAAGRGLQLLFYSVGIGQISSEVPQNLSASRPQDRQFILSSKKLLLSDSGFYLCAWSPQGSEAFFGQGTRLTVV.

This chain connects TRBV28 to TRBJ2-7; 8 bases map to TRBD2. The CDR3 is 15 residues long. Germline V CDR1 and CDR2: MDHEN, SYDVKM. After removal of 3 bases from V and 2 bases from J, the junction contained 6 bases not matched to a gene. CDR3 DNA sequence: TGTGCCAGCAGTTTGGGGTCGGGGGGGGCCTACGAGCAGTACTTC. Its translation is CASSLGSGGAYEQYF.

The rearrangement uses TRBV5-6 and TRBJ1-4; TRBD1 agrees at 8 bases. V trimming: 3 bases; J trimming: 7 bases; junction bases outside the gene matches: 14. The CDR3 runs 17 residues. The V gene's germline CDR1 is SGHDT and CDR2 YYEEEE. The DNA of the CDR3 is TGTGCCAGCAGCTCCGCAGGGACCAGGGGGCCCGGTGAAAAACTGTTTTTT. Amino acids: CASSSAGTRGPGEKLFF.

The gene calls are TRBV10-3 and TRBJ1-2; D might be TRBD1 (6 bases). Trimming removed 8 bases at V and 3 bases at J, with 13 bases between. The CDR3 spans 13 residues. Germline lookup yields CDR1 ENHRY and CDR2 SYGVKD. CDR3 sequence: CAILDSSDYGYTF. CDR3 bases: TGTGCCATCCTGGACAGCTCTGACTATGGCTACACCTTC.

V and J are TRBV6-1 and TRBJ2-2; TRBD1 matches at 9 bases. The V gene's germline CDR1 is MNHNS and CDR2 SASEGT. Trimming took 1 base from V and 6 from J; bases not matched to a gene: 0. The CDR3 sequence is 14 residues long. The CDR3, as DNA: TGTGCCAGCAGTGAAGGGACAGGGGCCGGGGAGCTGTTTTTT. This gives the protein CASSEGTGAGELFF.

The chain combines TRBV9 with TRBJ1-1; a possible D gene is TRBD1 (6 bases). CDR1 and CDR2 from the germline V gene are SGDLS and YYNGEE. Trimming stripped 4 bases from V and 0 bases from J, with 19 bases between. The CDR3 length is 17 residues. CDR3 region: CASSPLGGSSMNTEAFF. Written as DNA, the CDR3 is TGTGCCAGCAGCCCACTTGGGGGCAGTTCAATGAACACTGAAGCTTTCTTT.

The rearrangement links TRBV19 to TRBJ2-7, with D perhaps matching TRBD2 (5 bases). From germline, CDR1 is LNHDA and CDR2 SQIVND (reference sequence). CDR3 size: 16 residues. V was trimmed by 3 bases and J by 2 bases, leaving 17 bases between them. The CDR3 is CASSIGYGVVAYEQYF. DNA of the CDR3: TGTGCCAGTAGTATCGGATACGGGGTCGTAGCCTACGAGCAGTACTTC.

This chain uses TRBV7-2 with TRBJ2-3, with D uncertain. Trimming took 1 base from V and 0 from J, leaving 8 bases between them. In germline, CDR1 is SGHTA, CDR2 FQGNSA. The CDR3 runs 15 residues. For the CDR3, the DNA is TGTGCCAGCAGCTTAGTCGCGGTGAGCACAGATACGCAGTATTTT. Its protein product is CASSLVAVSTDTQYF.

This sequence joins TRBV11-2 and TRBJ1-1; tentatively, D is TRBD1 (5 bases). The CDR3 sequence is 15 residues long. V dropped 4 bases and J dropped 3 bases, with 15 bases sitting between them. The germline CDR1 and CDR2 sequences are SGHAT and FQNNGV. CDR3: CASSWGGSGDTEAFF. In nucleotides, the CDR3 is TGTGCCAGCAGCTGGGGGGGGTCCGGGGACACTGAAGCTTTCTTT.

The V call is TRBV7-3, the J call TRBJ1-4, with a weak D call TRBD1 (5 bases). Trimming took off 4 bases at V and 7 bases at J, with 16 bases between the two ends. The CDR3 runs to 15 residues. CDR1 and CDR2 from the germline V gene are SGHTA and FQGTGA. This chain's CDR3 is CASSSQSRGSEKLFF. The CDR3 DNA follows: TGTGCCAGCAGCTCCCAGAGTCGGGGGAGTGAAAAACTGTTTTTT.

The V and J genes are TRBV19 and TRBJ2-2; 7 bases match TRBD1. CDR1 is LNHDA and CDR2 is SQIVND in the germline V gene (reference sequence). V lost 10 bases and J lost 2; bases outside the gene matches: 13. There are 16 residues in the CDR3. The CDR3 reads CATKPSDRVNTGELFF. The CDR3 region has the DNA TGTGCCACCAAACCCTCCGACAGGGTCAACACCGGGGAGCTGTTTTTT.

The CDR3 coding sequence is TGTGCCAGCAGCGGTTACCGGGACAGTAATAACTATGGCTACACCTTC. This codes for CASSGYRDSNNYGYTF. The chain links TRBV2 to TRBJ1-2; 7 bases agree with TRBD1. Germline V gene sequence: CDR1 SNHLY, CDR2 FYNNEI. This CDR3 is built from 16 residues. After removal of 6 bases from V and 1 base from J, the junction contained 11 bases not matched to a gene.

This clone was seen more than once but under ten times. This chain connects TRBV29-1 to TRBJ1-2; D is ambiguous. CDR3 length: 11 residues. Trimming shortened V by 5 bases and J by 5 bases, and 9 bases separated the two germline ends. Germline CDR1 is SQVTM and CDR2 is ANQGSEA. The CDR3 loop reads CSVKGGYGYTF. Written as DNA, the CDR3 is TGCAGCGTTAAGGGAGGTTATGGCTACACCTTC.

The chain employs TRBV7-9 and TRBJ2-6, with D possibly TRBD1 on 6 matching bases. CDR1 is SEHNR and CDR2 is FQNEAQ in the germline V gene (reference sequence). This CDR3 comprises 17 residues. Trimming shortened V by 1 base and J by 2 bases, and 12 bases separated the two germline ends. CDR3 DNA: TGTGCCAGCAGCTTAGTAGGGGCAGGGGCTGGGGCCAACGTCCTGACTTTC. Its translation: CASSLVGAGAGANVLTF.

In this sample, this clone turned up once. The chain links TRBV7-2 to TRBJ2-7; D is unresolved. Per germline, CDR1 SGHTA and CDR2 FQGNSA. The CDR3 contains 13 residues. Trimming took off 2 bases at V and 2 bases at J, with 7 bases between the two ends. The CDR3: CASSLNSPYEQYF. CDR3 sequence (DNA): TGTGCCAGCAGCTTAAACAGTCCCTACGAGCAGTACTTC.

This chain connects TRBV5-6 to TRBJ2-7; 9 bases agree with TRBD1. V shed 0 bases, J shed 7 bases, and the junction held 8 bases outside the gene matches. CDR1 and CDR2 (germline): SGHDT, YYEEEE. The CDR3 runs 15 residues. CDR3 sequence (DNA): TGTGCCAGCAGCTTGGCGCCGGGACAGGGTCAAGAGCAGTACTTC. As protein: CASSLAPGQGQEQYF.

V is TRBV5-4 and J is TRBJ2-7, with a tentative D call TRBD1 (6 bases). V was trimmed by 5 bases and J by 5 bases, leaving 23 bases between them. The CDR3 spans 16 residues. The germline gives CDR1 SGHNT, CDR2 YYREEE (reference sequence). The CDR3 sequence is CASRGTRDTSVHEQYF. CDR3 DNA: TGTGCCAGCAGGGGAACACGGGACACCTCTGTCCACGAGCAGTACTTC.

The V call is TRBV9, the J call TRBJ2-7; TRBD1 agrees at 9 bases. Germline V gives CDR1 SGDLS, CDR2 YYNGEE. The CDR3 has 15 residues. The J segment lost 7 bases and the V segment lost 0 bases, leaving 8 bases of the junction unmatched. DNA of the CDR3: TGTGCCAGCAGCGTAGCGAGGACAGGGGACCGGGAGCAGTACTTC. Residues: CASSVARTGDREQYF.

Only one count was recorded for this clone. The CDR3 sequence is CSVGTGWAYEQYF. The DNA for the CDR3 is TGCAGCGTTGGTACAGGGTGGGCCTACGAGCAGTACTTC. The chain employs TRBV29-1 and TRBJ2-7, with D perhaps matching TRBD1 (6 bases). In germline, CDR1 is SQVTM, CDR2 ANQGSEA. This CDR3 has 13 amino acids. Trimming took off 4 bases at V and 2 bases at J, with 12 bases between the two ends.

The V and J genes are TRBV5-1 and TRBJ1-5, with a weak D call TRBD1 (5 bases). The CDR3 has 15 amino acids. Between the trimmed V and J ends, which lost 4 bases and 8 bases, there was a span of 19 bases. Germline V lookup: CDR1 SGHRS, CDR2 YFSETQ. In nucleotides, the CDR3 is TGCGCCAGCAGCCGCGGGGGGAAAGTATCTGAGCCCCAGCATTTT. Protein product: CASSRGGKVSEPQHF.

The chain is built from TRBV9 and TRBJ2-1; D may be TRBD2 (6 bases). CDR1 is SGDLS and CDR2 is YYNGEE in the germline V gene. The CDR3 loop spans 13 amino acids. Trimming shortened V by 5 bases and J by 6 bases, and 12 bases separated the two germline ends. As DNA, the CDR3 is TGTGCCAGCAGTATTGGACTACTCAATGAGCAGTTCTTC. This gives the protein CASSIGLLNEQFF. Complete variable domain (other parts from reference TRBV9 and TRBJ2-1): DSGVTQTPKHLITATGQRVTLRCSPRSGDLSVYWYQQSLDQGLQFLIQYYNGEERAKGNILERFSAQQFPDLHSELNLSSLELGDSALYFCASSIGLLNEQFFGPGTRLTVL.

V gene TRBV19 combines with J gene TRBJ1-1, with D hard to call. Germline V gene data show CDR1 as LNHDA and CDR2 as SQIVND (reference sequence). The CDR3 has 13 amino acids. Trimming took 8 bases from V and 5 from J, leaving 15 bases between them. The CDR3 here is CASELRTGTEAFF. DNA of the CDR3: TGTGCCAGTGAACTTCGCACCGGGACTGAAGCTTTCTTT.